These 26 T cell receptor beta chains came from one sample sequenced in a study of blood T cells in healthy people across ages. A second PCR of roughly 7 to 11 cycles used a sample-barcoded 5' primer and a J-beta primer mix. One entry per CDR3 protein results from TCRdb running MiXCR on the 5' RACE reads. The sample yields approximately 680,000 distinct CDR3 sequences, approximately 31% seen once. The sample taken for sequencing was blood. Every receptor here comes from a woman at least 80 years old in good health.

This clonotype showed up just a few times. A much more abundant neighbour one base away suggests this may be a read error. The chain employs TRBV6-2 or TRBV6-3 and TRBJ2-6; 7 positions match TRBD1. CDR1 is MNHEY and CDR2 is SVGEGT in the germline V gene. CDR3 length: 18 amino acids. The CDR3 DNA follows: TGTGCCAGCAGTTACCGGACAGGCGGAGGCTCTGGGGCCAACGTCCGGACTTTC. Its translation is CASSYRTGGGSGANVRTF.

The CDR3 region is CASSQRTARSEQYF. DNA for the CDR3: TGTGCCAGCAGCCAGCGGACAGCCCGGAGTGAGCAGTACTTC. The rearrangement links TRBV5-4 to TRBJ2-7, with TRBD1 as a possible D gene (6 bases). V shed 4 bases and J shed 7 bases, with 18 bases lying between them. This CDR3 is built from 14 residues. The germline V gene encodes CDR1 SGHNT and CDR2 YYREEE (reference sequence). The full variable domain, completed using reference TRBV5-4 and TRBJ2-7, is ETGVTQSPTHLIKTRGQQVTLRCSSQSGHNTVSWYQQALGQGPQFIFQYYREEENGRGNFPPRFSGLQFPNYSSELNVNALELDDSALYLCASSQRTARSEQYFGPGTRLTVT.

Many counts were recorded for this clonotype. This sequence joins TRBV6-1 and TRBJ2-7, with D hard to call. CDR3 length: 12 residues. Germline V gene sequence: CDR1 MNHNS, CDR2 SASEGT. V was pared by 2 bases and J by 3 bases, with 5 bases between. The CDR3 region is CASSETGYEQYF. Here the CDR3 DNA reads TGTGCCAGCAGTGAAACGGGCTACGAGCAGTACTTC.

The V call is TRBV12-3 or TRBV12-4, the J call TRBJ2-3; D gene ambiguous. This CDR3 spans 13 amino acids. The V and J ends lost 7 bases and 0 bases respectively, with 8 bases between them. The CDR3 DNA reads TGTGCCAGCACGCAGTTTAGCACAGATACGCAGTATTTT. This sequence encodes CASTQFSTDTQYF.

Remarks on this clonotype: The junction and the germline gene differ at one end; a read error may be behind it. This chain connects TRBV3-1 to TRBJ2-5; D uncertain. Germline V gene sequence: CDR1 LGHDT, CDR2 YNNKEL (reference sequence). The CDR3 has 13 residues. The DNA of the CDR3 is TGCGCCAGCAGTCCTCACAGTCAAGCGACCCAGTACTTC. Translation: CASSPHSQATQYF.

As for this clonotype: A single base separates this from a much larger clone, so it may be a read error. CDR3 sequence reads: CASSLGTSGTYNEQYF. In DNA, the CDR3 is TGTGCCAGCAGCCTCGGGACTAGCGGAACCTACAATGAGCAGTACTTC. The chain links TRBV7-9 to TRBJ2-1, with 11 bases matching TRBD2. The J call may be in error: the DNA end matches TRBJ2-7 better. In germline, CDR1 is SEHNR, CDR2 FQNEAQ (reference sequence). The CDR3 spans 16 residues.

V usage is TRBV6-5 and J usage is TRBJ1-1; 8 nucleotides match TRBD1. The V gene's germline CDR1 is MNHEY and CDR2 SVGAGI. The CDR3 length is 16 residues. Unmatched junction bases numbered 14, after V lost 5 bases and J lost 6 bases. CDR3 amino acids: CASSRTPPQQGAEAFF. For the CDR3, the DNA is TGTGCCAGCAGTCGAACTCCACCCCAACAGGGGGCTGAAGCTTTCTTT.

The chain combines TRBV4-2 with TRBJ2-3; 7 nucleotides agree with TRBD2. The CDR3 covers 17 residues. After removal of 0 bases from V and 0 bases from J, the junction contained 6 bases not matched to a gene. Germline loops: CDR1 LGHNA, CDR2 YNFKEQ. DNA of the CDR3: TGTGCCAGCAGCCAAGATATTCTAGCGGAGAGCACAGATACGCAGTATTTT. Translated, it gives CASSQDILAESTDTQYF.

The rearrangement joins TRBV7-2 to TRBJ1-1; 11 bases match TRBD1. This CDR3 has 13 residues. With 6 bases clipped from V and 5 bases from J, the junction kept 2 bases outside the gene matches. Germline values: CDR1 SGHTA, CDR2 FQGNSA. The CDR3 nucleotides read TGTACCAGCAGGGGACAGGGGGGAACTGAAGCTTTCTTT. As protein: CTSRGQGGTEAFF.

At least ten counts were recorded for this clonotype. The genes are TRBV7-6 and TRBJ2-5; 9 bases map to TRBD1. Germline V gene data show CDR1 as SGHVS and CDR2 as FNYEAQ. V was pared by 5 bases and J by 4 bases, with 11 bases of the junction left unmatched. The CDR3 contains 16 residues. The CDR3 region is CASSGYRGQWGETQYF. Written as DNA, the CDR3 is TGTGCCAGCAGCGGGTACAGGGGGCAGTGGGGAGAGACCCAGTACTTC.

On this clonotype: A much larger clonotype is one base distant, so this may be a read error. The chain couples TRBV6-5 to TRBJ2-1; 8 bases are a match to TRBD1. The germline V gene encodes CDR1 MNHEY and CDR2 SVGAGI. The CDR3 extends over 13 amino acids. The CDR3 reads CASSRGTGNEQSF. CDR3 nucleotides: TGTGCCAGCAGTCGGGGGACAGGCAATGAGCAGTCCTTC.

This clonotype was found a few times. This chain joins TRBV4-3 and TRBJ2-6, with D hard to call. V was shortened by 0 bases and J by 8 bases, with 14 bases between the two germline ends. Per germline, CDR1 LGHNA and CDR2 YSLEER. CDR3 length equals 16 residues. CDR3 loop: CASSQDLSRGTNVLTF. Here the CDR3 DNA reads TGCGCCAGCAGCCAAGATCTCTCCCGCGGAACCAACGTCCTGACTTTC.

This clonotype was observed a few times. The V gene is TRBV2, the J gene TRBJ2-5, with D possibly TRBD1 on 6 matching bases. The CDR3 runs to 14 residues. Between the trimmed V and J ends, which lost 6 bases and 1 base, there was a span of 12 bases. Germline V CDR1 and CDR2: SNHLY, FYNNEI. The CDR3 region is CASRVDRFQETQYF. The CDR3 DNA reads TGTGCCAGCAGGGTGGACAGATTCCAAGAGACCCAGTACTTC.

In regard to this clonotype: Mismatch with germline at one junction end may stem from a read error. The chain couples TRBV28 to TRBJ1-5; D gene unclear. This CDR3 region has 13 residues. Germline V gene lookup returns CDR1 MDHEN and CDR2 SYDVKM. Here the CDR3 reads CASSFSNNRPQHF. CDR3 coding DNA: TGTGCCAGCAGTTTCAGCAACAATCGGCCCCAGCATTTT.

To note about this clonotype: A read error is possible here, since a much larger clone lies one base away. V and J are TRBV5-4 and TRBJ2-5; D perhaps matches TRBD1 (6 bases). The CDR3 contains 13 residues. The V gene lost 5 bases and the J gene lost 2 bases, with 10 bases spanning the gap. Germline values: CDR1 SGHNT, CDR2 YYREEE (reference sequence). Here the CDR3 DNA reads TGTGCCAGCAGGCAGGGGTTACAAGAGACCCAGTACTTC. It yields the protein CASRQGLQETQYF.

This clonotype was counted ten times or more. The V call is TRBV6-5, the J call TRBJ2-5, with D tentatively TRBD2 (5 bases). Germline V gene data show CDR1 as MNHEY and CDR2 as SVGAGI. The CDR3 runs to 13 residues. V dropped 0 bases and J dropped 11 bases, with 13 bases sitting between them. The CDR3 region is CASSYSQVGEQYF. CDR3 sequence (DNA): TGTGCCAGCAGTTACTCGCAGGTCGGGGAGCAGTACTTC.

In this sample, this clonotype turned up a few times. The chain carries TRBV2 and TRBJ2-3, with D possibly called TRBD1 or TRBD2 (5 bases each). The CDR3 extends over 14 amino acids. The germline gives CDR1 SNHLY, CDR2 FYNNEI. Trimming cost V 8 bases and J 2 bases, with 14 bases left between them. The chain's CDR3 is CASETRDHTDTQYF. For the CDR3, the DNA is TGTGCCAGCGAGACCCGGGACCACACAGATACGCAGTATTTT. The complete variable domain, with remaining parts taken from reference TRBV2 and TRBJ2-3, reads EPEVTQTPSHQVTQMGQEVILRCVPISNHLYFYWYRQILGQKVEFLVSFYNNEISEKSEIFDDQFSVERPDGSNFTLKIRSTKLEDSAMYFCASETRDHTDTQYFGPGTRLTVL.

Only a few counts were recorded for this clonotype. The chain carries TRBV3-1 and TRBJ1-1, with TRBD1 matching over 8 bases. In germline, CDR1 is LGHDT, CDR2 YNNKEL (reference sequence). The CDR3 is made up of 14 amino acids. V was pared by 2 bases and J by 4 bases, with 3 bases of the junction left unmatched. Here the CDR3 DNA reads TGTGCCAGCAGCCAACCAGGGGGCACCACTGAAGCTTTCTTT. It translates to CASSQPGGTTEAFF.

This clonotype has ten or more counts. The V gene is TRBV6-5, the J gene TRBJ1-2; D possibly corresponds to TRBD1 (5 bases). Trimming removed 7 bases at V and 4 bases at J, with 16 bases between. The CDR3 has 14 amino acids. In germline, CDR1 is MNHEY, CDR2 SVGAGI. CDR3 loop: CASTPRGMGYGYTF. The CDR3 region has the DNA TGTGCCAGCACTCCGAGGGGAATGGGCTATGGCTACACCTTC.

Regarding this clonotype: This may be a read error, as it is one base from a much larger clone. The chain recombines TRBV7-9 with TRBJ2-5; maybe TRBD2 (6 bases). This CDR3 contains 13 residues. Trimming removed 3 bases at V and 5 bases at J, with 10 bases between. CDR1 and CDR2 from the germline V gene are SEHNR and FQNEAQ (reference sequence). CDR3 protein: CASSFGDSETQYF. The CDR3, as DNA: TGTGCCAGCAGCTTCGGGGACTCGGAGACCCAGTACTTC.

This clonotype has ten or more counts. The rearrangement joins TRBV13 to TRBJ2-7, with D possibly called TRBD1 or TRBD2 (5 bases each). CDR1 is PRHDT, CDR2 FYEKMQ, per germline (reference sequence). The CDR3 spans 15 residues. V was shortened by 2 bases and J by 0 bases, with 11 bases between the two germline ends. CDR3 residues: CASSLTGRLSYEQYF. The CDR3 DNA sequence: TGTGCCAGCAGCTTAACGGGACGCCTCTCCTACGAGCAGTACTTC.

This chain uses TRBV7-2 with TRBJ2-5; D might be TRBD2 (5 bases). Germline values: CDR1 SGHTA, CDR2 FQGNSA. The CDR3 totals 13 residues. The V end was cut by 6 bases, the J end by 4 bases, with 12 bases between. The CDR3 sequence: CASSSGLIETQYF. For the CDR3, the DNA is TGTGCCAGCAGTTCTGGACTTATAGAGACCCAGTACTTC. Based on the CDR3 plus reference TRBV7-2 and TRBJ2-5, the full variable domain is GAGVSQSPSNKVTEKGKDVELRCDPISGHTALYWYRQSLGQGLEFLIYFQGNSAPDKSGLPSDRFSAERTGGSVSTLTIQRTQQEDSAVYLCASSSGLIETQYFGPGTRLLVL.

This clonotype was seen repeatedly, ten times or more. This chain connects TRBV24-1 to TRBJ2-6, with D perhaps matching TRBD1 (6 bases). The germline CDR1 and CDR2 sequences are KGHDR and SFDVKD. The CDR3 totals 16 residues. Trimming cost V 3 bases and J 2 bases, with 10 bases left between them. DNA for the CDR3: TGTGCCACCAGTGATCCACAGGGAGCTGGGGCCAACGTCCTGACTTTC. Its translation: CATSDPQGAGANVLTF.

The gene calls are TRBV7-8 and TRBJ2-1; 10 positions match TRBD2. CDR3 length: 16 residues. V lost 5 bases, J lost 6 bases, and 10 bases stayed unmatched. CDR1 is SGHVS and CDR2 is FQNEAQ in the germline V gene. The CDR3 loop reads CASSPRRAGGPNEQFF. CDR3 bases: TGTGCCAGCAGCCCCCGACGAGCGGGGGGGCCCAATGAGCAGTTCTTC.

For this clonotype: At one end, the junction sequence differs from germline, possibly due to a read error. This chain uses TRBV12-3 or TRBV12-4 with TRBJ2-3; TRBD2 matches at 8 bases. The CDR3 is 16 residues long. CDR3 loop: CTSSFRGGTSTDAQYF. CDR3 DNA sequence: TGTACCAGCAGTTTCCGGGGGGGAACTAGCACAGATGCGCAGTATTTT.

Details on this clonotype: A much larger clone lies a single base off, so this may be a read error. The J gene is TRBJ2-1, the V gene TRBV5-1; D remains unclear. This CDR3 has 12 amino acids. CDR1 is SGHRS, CDR2 YFSETQ, per germline. Trimming left V 0 bases short and J 8 bases short, with 6 bases between. CDR3 bases: TGCGCCAGCAGCTTGGCCTGGTATGAGCAGTTCTTC. The encoded protein is CASSLAWYEQFF. The whole variable domain, filled in from reference TRBV5-1 and TRBJ2-1, reads KAGVTQTPRYLIKTRGQQVTLSCSPISGHRSVSWYQQTPGQGLQFLFEYFSETQRNKGNFPGRFSGRQFSNSRSEMNVSTLELGDSALYLCASSLAWYEQFFGPGTRLTVL.